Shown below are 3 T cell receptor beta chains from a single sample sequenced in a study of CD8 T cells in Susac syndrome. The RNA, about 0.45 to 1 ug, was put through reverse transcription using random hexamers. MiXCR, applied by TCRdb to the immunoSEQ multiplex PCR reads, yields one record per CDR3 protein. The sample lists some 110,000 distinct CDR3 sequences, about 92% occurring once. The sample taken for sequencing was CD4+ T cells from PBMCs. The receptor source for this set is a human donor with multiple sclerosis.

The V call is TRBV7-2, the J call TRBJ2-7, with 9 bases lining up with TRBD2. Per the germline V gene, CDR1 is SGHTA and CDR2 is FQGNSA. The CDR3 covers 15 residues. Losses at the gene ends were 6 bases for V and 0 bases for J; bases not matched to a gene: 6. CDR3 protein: CASRVGLANSYEQYF. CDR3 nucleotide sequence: TGTGCCAGCAGGGTTGGACTAGCGAACTCCTACGAGCAGTACTTC.

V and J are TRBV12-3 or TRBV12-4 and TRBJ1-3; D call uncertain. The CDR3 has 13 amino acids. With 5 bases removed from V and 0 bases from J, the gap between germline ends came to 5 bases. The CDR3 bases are TGTGCCAGCAGTCCCAACTCTGGAAACACCATATATTTT. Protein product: CASSPNSGNTIYF.

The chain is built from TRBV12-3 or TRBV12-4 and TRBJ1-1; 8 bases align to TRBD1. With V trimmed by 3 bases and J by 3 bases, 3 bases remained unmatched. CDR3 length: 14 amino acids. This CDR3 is CASSLDRVDTEAFF. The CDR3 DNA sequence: TGTGCCAGCAGTTTGGACAGGGTGGACACTGAAGCTTTCTTT.